This entry is about one T cell receptor (beta chain). Primers included in the PCR were 60 Vbeta and 13 Jbeta primers. Sequencing was performed with immunoSEQ multiplex PCR; in TCRdb, only in-frame clones are kept and a portion is missing. There are about 120,000 clones in the sample; approximately 80% occur only once, and 7.5% to 9.5% lies in the top ten. V lost 1 base and J 2 bases, leaving 17 bases between the germline ends. Germline loops: CDR1 GTSNPN, CDR2 SVGIG (reference sequence). There are 16 residues in the CDR3. The sample belongs to a study of cytomegalovirus exposure and HLA in healthy donors.

This chain connects TRBV30 to TRBJ2-5, with D unresolved. Sequenced input: PBMCs. The source is a man aged 25-45 years in good health and CMV-seropositive. Here the CDR3 reads CAWSGGLGTAQETQYF. The CDR3 DNA reads TGTGCCTGGAGTGGCGGTCTGGGTACCGCACAAGAGACCCAGTACTTC.